This record looks at one T cell receptor (beta chain) sequence and its context. Assay: immunoSEQ multiplex PCR; the TCRdb copy retains only in-frame clones and omits some. The sample carries 180,000 or so clones, 70% to 90% recorded once. The V segment lost 5 bases and the J segment 7 bases; nucleotides outside the gene matches: 14. CDR1 is SGDLS and CDR2 is YYNGEE in the germline V gene. The CDR3 has 15 residues. The source of the sample is a study of blood T cell repertoires in COVID-19. Across the study: Material from acute and convalescent COVID-19 was sourced from the United States, Italy and Spain.

Participants came from about two dozen US areas, aged roughly 18 to 89 years. V is TRBV9 and J is TRBJ1-2; 7 nucleotides align to TRBD1. Sequenced input: PBMCs or T cells enriched from blood (not recorded which). This TCR was sampled from a woman aged 18-29 years who had recovered from COVID-19. The CDR3 spells CASSAGGQHIGGYTF. The CDR3 DNA reads TGTGCCAGCAGTGCAGGGGGGCAGCACATCGGTGGCTACACCTTC.